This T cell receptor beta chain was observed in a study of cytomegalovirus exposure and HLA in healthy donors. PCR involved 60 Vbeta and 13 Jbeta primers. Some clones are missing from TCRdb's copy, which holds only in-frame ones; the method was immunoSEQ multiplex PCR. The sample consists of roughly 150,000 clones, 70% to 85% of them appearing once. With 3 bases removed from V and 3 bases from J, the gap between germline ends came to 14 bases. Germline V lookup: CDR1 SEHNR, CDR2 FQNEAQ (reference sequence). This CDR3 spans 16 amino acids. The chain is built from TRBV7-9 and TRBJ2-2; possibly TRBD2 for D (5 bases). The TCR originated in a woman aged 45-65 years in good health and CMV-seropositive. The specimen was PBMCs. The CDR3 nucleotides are TGTGCCAGCAGCTTGGGAGCGGTGCTCCACACCGGGGAGCTGTTTTTT. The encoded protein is CASSLGAVLHTGELFF.